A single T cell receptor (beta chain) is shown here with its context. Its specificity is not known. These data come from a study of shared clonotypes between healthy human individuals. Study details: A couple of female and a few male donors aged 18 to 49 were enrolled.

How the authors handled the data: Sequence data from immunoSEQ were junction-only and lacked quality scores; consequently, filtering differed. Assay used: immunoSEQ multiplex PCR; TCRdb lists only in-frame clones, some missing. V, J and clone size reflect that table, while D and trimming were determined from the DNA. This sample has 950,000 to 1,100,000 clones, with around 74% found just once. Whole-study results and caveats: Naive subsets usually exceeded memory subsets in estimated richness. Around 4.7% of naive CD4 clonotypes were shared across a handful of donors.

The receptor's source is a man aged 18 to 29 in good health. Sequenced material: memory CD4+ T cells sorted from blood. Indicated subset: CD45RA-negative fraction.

DNA for the CDR3: TGTGCCAGCAGCTTGGTCGGGGGAGGGGAGACCCAGTACTTC. It is translated as CASSLVGGGETQYF. The chain combines TRBV5-6 with TRBJ2-5, with 7 bases lining up with TRBD2. Trimming removed 0 bases from V and 5 bases from J; junction bases left unmatched: 4. CDR3 length equals 14 residues. Germline V gene lookup returns CDR1 SGHDT and CDR2 YYEEEE.